A selection of T cell receptor beta chains follows, all from one sample in a study of T cells in Graves' hyperthyroidism and ophthalmopathy. TCRdb redid the calling of the multiplex PCR reads with MiXCR, one entry per CDR3 protein. The table has 250,000 or so distinct CDR3 sequences, more than 14% seen once. The specimen was blood. The receptors were sampled from a woman aged 40 to 50 with Graves' hyperthyroidism that later progressed to Graves' ophthalmopathy. Both conserved end residues are part of each CDR3. The order of the fields is V gene, clone size, J gene, D gene, CDR3 protein, CDR3 DNA. D genes are given only for firm matches. The size of a clone is reported for some rows only, either as once, few or many, or as a class for expanded clones.

TRBV6-6	many	TRBJ2-7	TRBD1	CASSYRPDRGHYEQYF	TGTGCCAGCAGTTACAGGCCCGACAGGGGTCACTACGAGCAGTACTTC
TRBV3-1	many	TRBJ1-3	-	CASSQTGNTIYF	TGTGCCAGCAGCCAAACTGGAAACACCATATATTTT
TRBV12-5	many	TRBJ2-2	-	CASGLGPFHFF	TGTGCTAGTGGTTTGGGCCCCTTCCACTTTTTT
TRBV11-1	many	TRBJ2-1	TRBD2	CASMGTSGSNEQFF	TGTGCCAGTATGGGGACTAGCGGGAGCAATGAGCAGTTCTTC
TRBV6-1	many	TRBJ2-3	-	CASSERHPREGGSPLRGTQYF	TGTGCCAGCAGTGAACGACACCCGCGAGAGGGCGGGTCCCCTCTACGGGGTACGCAGTATTTT
TRBV10-3	few	TRBJ1-2	-	CAISAEGRDGYGYTF	TGTGCCATCAGTGCGGAGGGCCGAGATGGCTATGGCTACACCTTC
TRBV15	-	TRBJ2-3	-	CATSRDSSVADTQYF	TGTGCCACCAGCAGAGATTCTAGCGTGGCAGATACGCAGTATTTT
TRBV7-3	many	TRBJ2-2	-	CASSLMPTHSSFSGELFF	TGTGCCAGCAGCTTAATGCCGACCCACAGCTCTTTTAGCGGGGAGCTGTTTTTT
TRBV28	few	TRBJ2-7	-	CASSVDDSYEQYF	TGTGCCAGCAGTGTGGACGACTCCTACGAGCAGTACTTC
TRBV6-2/TRBV6-3	few	TRBJ2-2	-	CASSYGASNTGELFF	TGTGCCAGCAGTTACGGCGCGTCTAACACCGGGGAGCTGTTTTTT
TRBV9	few	TRBJ1-1	-	CASSPMVDMNTEAFF	TGTGCCAGCAGCCCGATGGTGGACATGAACACTGAAGCTTTCTTT
TRBV9	few	TRBJ2-2	-	CASSADHTGELFF	TGTGCCAGCAGCGCCGACCACACCGGGGAGCTGTTTTTT
TRBV28	once	TRBJ2-2	-	CASSFARFGELFF	TGTGCCAGCAGTTTTGCTAGGTTCGGGGAGCTGTTTTTT
TRBV7-8	many	TRBJ2-7	-	CASSLGRRGDEQYF	TGTGCCAGCAGCCTAGGGCGCAGGGGGGACGAGCAGTACTTC
TRBV6-1	many	TRBJ2-4	-	CASSFNSGPGNIQYF	TGTGCCAGCAGTTTCAACTCTGGGCCAGGAAACATTCAGTACTTC
TRBV7-9	-	TRBJ2-3	-	CASSLGDWMETDTQYF	TGTGCCAGCAGCTTAGGAGACTGGATGGAGACAGATACGCAGTATTTT
TRBV20-1	many	TRBJ2-2	TRBD2	CSARGLAGESGELFF	TGCAGTGCTAGGGGACTAGCGGGAGAGTCCGGGGAGCTGTTTTTT
TRBV3-1	many	TRBJ1-1	-	CASSHLGTGNTEAFF	TGTGCCAGCAGCCACCTCGGGACGGGGAACACTGAAGCTTTCTTT
TRBV7-9	many	TRBJ2-7	TRBD2	CASSLRLSWTSGAYEQYF	TGTGCCAGCAGCTTACGTTTGAGTTGGACTAGCGGCGCCTACGAGCAGTACTTC
TRBV11-2	many	TRBJ2-3	TRBD2	CASSRAGGDTDTQYF	TGTGCCAGCAGCCGAGCGGGAGGCGACACAGATACGCAGTATTTT
TRBV28	many	TRBJ1-1	-	CASIWGTEAFF	TGTGCCAGCATATGGGGCACTGAAGCTTTCTTT
TRBV28	-	TRBJ1-2	TRBD1	CASSPPDRETSGYTF	TGTGCCAGCAGTCCCCCGGACAGGGAAACGAGCGGCTACACCTTC
TRBV9	-	TRBJ2-1	TRBD1	CASSGTGVKSSYNEQFF	TGTGCCAGCAGCGGGACAGGGGTAAAGAGCTCCTACAATGAGCAGTTCTTC
TRBV28	few	TRBJ1-6	-	CASSFPGVNPPLHF	TGTGCCAGCAGTTTCCCCGGGGTCAATCCACCCCTCCACTTT
TRBV28	many	TRBJ1-1	TRBD1	CASSFQGTELGAFF	TGTGCCAGCAGTTTCCAAGGGACAGAGTTGGGCGCTTTCTTT
TRBV11-2	many	TRBJ2-7	TRBD1	CASSLRTGIYEQYF	TGTGCCAGCAGCTTGAGGACAGGGATCTACGAGCAGTACTTC
TRBV2	many	TRBJ1-2	-	CASRGINYGYTF	TGTGCCAGCAGGGGAATAAACTATGGCTACACCTTC
TRBV20-1	many	TRBJ2-3	-	CSASPRDTQYF	TGCAGTGCTAGCCCGCGGGATACGCAGTATTTT
TRBV29-1	-	TRBJ2-5	TRBD2	CSALAGSSETQYF	TGCAGCGCCTTAGCGGGAAGTTCAGAGACCCAGTACTTC
TRBV13	-	TRBJ2-2	-	CASSFLRRDTGELFF	TGTGCCAGCAGCTTTCTCCGGCGGGACACCGGGGAGCTGTTTTTT
TRBV20-1	many	TRBJ2-1	TRBD2	CSALGGETSGLYNEQFF	TGCAGTGCTCTGGGGGGGGAAACTAGCGGACTTTACAATGAGCAGTTCTTC
TRBV28	many	TRBJ2-7	TRBD2	CASSKHGLAGDEQYF	TGTGCCAGCAGTAAACACGGACTAGCGGGAGACGAGCAGTACTTC
TRBV20-1	many	TRBJ2-7	TRBD2	CSGGSGSPYEQYF	TGCAGTGGGGGTAGCGGGAGTCCCTACGAGCAGTACTTC
TRBV24-1	-	TRBJ2-1	-	CATSFSGVKLSEQFF	TGTGCCACCAGTTTTTCGGGAGTCAAGTTGAGTGAGCAGTTCTTC
TRBV24-1	many	TRBJ2-1	TRBD2	CATSDPLAGDGNEQFF	TGTGCCACCAGCGATCCCCTAGCGGGAGATGGTAATGAGCAGTTCTTC
TRBV2	-	TRBJ2-7	TRBD1	CASSELGQAAYEQYF	TGTGCCAGCAGTGAACTGGGACAGGCCGCCTACGAGCAGTACTTC
TRBV28	-	TRBJ1-1	TRBD1	CAIRQGPNTEAFF	TGTGCCATTCGACAGGGACCGAACACTGAAGCTTTCTTT
TRBV27	many	TRBJ2-7	TRBD2	CASSAGLATYEQYF	TGTGCCAGCAGCGCGGGACTAGCGACCTACGAGCAGTACTTC